This T cell receptor (beta chain) was sequenced for a study of blood T cells in healthy people across ages. With a J-beta primer mix and a sample-barcoded 5' primer, a second PCR ran 7 to 11 cycles. Each CDR3 protein gets one entry after TCRdb re-called the 5' RACE reads with MiXCR. The sample has 600,000 to 800,000 distinct CDR3 sequences, over 40% seen once. The CDR3 is made up of 13 amino acids. The germline V gene has CDR1 DFQATT and CDR2 SNEGSKA (reference sequence). The source of this sequence is a woman of 80 years or more in good health. The chain links TRBV20-1 to TRBJ2-7; TRBD2 matches at 7 bases. The J call may be mistaken, given a closer DNA end match to TRBJ2-5. Sequenced: blood. The CDR3 DNA is TGCAGTGCTAGCGGGGGGACTAAAGAGACCCAGTACTTC. It encodes CSASGGTKETQYF.